This is a list of T cell receptor beta chains from one sample in a study of beta chain features in type 1 diabetes. Measured with immunoSEQ multiplex PCR; TCRdb has only the in-frame clones, and not every one. The data show more than 350,000 clones, around 10% seen once. The sequenced material came from naive CD4+ T cells from blood. The origin of the receptors is a woman younger than 30 in good health. CDR3s include the opening cysteine and the closing phenylalanine or tryptophan. D genes are given only for firm matches. Only some rows state a clone size, as once, few, many or a class for expanded clones.

few	TRBJ2-5	.	TRBV9	CASSGTVSLVETQYF	TGTGCCAGCAGCGGGACAGTCTCTCTGGTAGAGACCCAGTACTTC
few	TRBJ2-3	.	TRBV7-9	CASSISTDTQYF	TGTGCCAGCAGCATAAGCACAGATACGCAGTATTTT
.	TRBJ1-6	.	TRBV30	CAWSARDYASPLHF	TGTGCCTGGAGTGCTCGGGACTATGCTTCACCCCTCCACTTT
.	TRBJ2-3	TRBD2	TRBV19	CASSISGMGPDTQYF	TGTGCCAGTAGTATTAGCGGGATGGGTCCAGATACGCAGTATTTT
.	TRBJ2-3	.	TRBV7-9	CASELRTDTQYF	TGTGCCAGCGAGTTACGCACAGATACGCAGTATTTT
.	TRBJ1-2	.	TRBV7-9	CASSLAGYTSGYTF	TGTGCCAGCAGCTTAGCGGGCTACACTTCGGGCTACACCTTC
few	TRBJ2-6	.	TRBV29-1	CSALRVGANVLTF	TGCAGCGCCTTAAGGGTCGGGGCCAACGTCCTGACTTTC
.	TRBJ2-5	TRBD2	TRBV9	CASSVGSSGSLKTQYF	TGTGCCAGCAGCGTAGGATCTAGCGGGAGTCTTAAGACCCAGTACTTC
.	TRBJ2-3	.	TRBV19	CASNRGYRTDTQYF	TGTGCCAGTAACCGTGGTTATCGGACAGATACGCAGTATTTT
few	TRBJ2-5	.	TRBV2	CATSLQTQYF	TGTGCCACATCCCTTCAGACCCAGTACTTC
few	TRBJ1-2	TRBD1	TRBV28	CASTAGQGLGYTF	TGTGCCAGCACTGCGGGACAGGGGCTGGGCTACACCTTC
few	TRBJ2-2	.	TRBV7-2	CASSSSYSGELFF	TGTGCCAGCAGCTCCTCATACTCTGGGGAGCTGTTTTTT
.	TRBJ2-7	TRBD1	TRBV14	CASSQGTGGVQQYF	TGTGCCAGCAGCCAAGGGACAGGGGGCGTACAGCAGTACTTC
.	TRBJ2-3	.	TRBV9	CASSVDPSTDTQYF	TGTGCCAGCAGCGTAGACCCTAGCACAGATACGCAGTATTTT
few	TRBJ1-3	.	TRBV5-6	CASSLYTEHSGNTIYF	TGTGCCAGCAGCTTGTATACAGAACACTCTGGAAACACCATATATTTT
few	TRBJ2-3	TRBD1	TRBV7-9	CASSQTGDSGDTQYF	TGTGCCAGCAGCCAGACTGGGGACAGTGGGGATACGCAGTATTTT
few	TRBJ2-6	TRBD1	TRBV4-1	CASSHTGTGRSGANVLTF	TGCGCCAGCAGCCATACCGGGACAGGGCGCTCTGGGGCCAACGTCCTGACTTTC
few	TRBJ2-7	TRBD2	TRBV7-2	CASTATSGGYYEQYF	TGTGCCAGCACCGCGACTAGCGGGGGATACTACGAGCAGTACTTC
few	TRBJ2-3	TRBD1	TRBV9	CASSARQGTYTQYF	TGTGCCAGCAGCGCGCGACAGGGGACCTATACGCAGTATTTT
few	TRBJ2-1	TRBD2	TRBV2	CASRQFSGSIKNEQFF	TGTGCCAGCAGGCAATTTAGCGGGAGCATAAAGAATGAGCAGTTCTTC
.	TRBJ2-7	.	TRBV18	CASSPPGGFEQYF	TGTGCCAGCTCCCCACCGGGCGGGTTCGAGCAGTACTTC
few	TRBJ1-1	TRBD1	TRBV7-9	CASSSADRANTEAFF	TGTGCCAGCAGCTCCGCCGACAGGGCTAACACTGAAGCTTTCTTT
.	TRBJ2-1	TRBD1	TRBV25-1	CASSAQGVEQFF	TGTGCCAGCAGTGCACAGGGGGTTGAGCAGTTCTTC
few	TRBJ1-1	.	TRBV30	CAWSGAGNALNTEAFF	TGTGCCTGGTCTGGGGCAGGGAATGCGTTGAACACTGAAGCTTTCTTT